The 32 T cell receptor beta chains presented below share a single source sample, sequenced in a study of pediatric ulcerative colitis. During colonoscopy, one to two rectal pinch biopsies were collected. Sequencing was performed with immunoSEQ multiplex PCR; in TCRdb, only in-frame clones are kept and a portion is missing. Of 17,000 or so clones listed, roughly 70% are singletons. Input material: gut tissue. These receptors all stem from a girl under 18 with moderate ulcerative colitis.

This clone was seen just once. The rearrangement joins TRBV10-1 to TRBJ2-1; 7 bases fit TRBD2. Germline CDR1 reads WNHNN; CDR2 reads SYGVQD (reference sequence). This CDR3 comprises 13 residues. J gave up 5 bases and V 4 bases, and 2 bases lay outside the gene matches. Written as DNA, the CDR3 is TGCGCCAGCAGTGGCGGGGGAAACAATGAGCAGTTCTTC. Protein: CASSGGGNNEQFF.

The J gene is TRBJ2-5, the V gene TRBV5-6; maybe TRBD1 (5 bases). Germline V gene data show CDR1 as SGHDT and CDR2 as YYEEEE. The ends were cut back, 4 bases at V and 5 bases at J, with 18 bases in the middle. This CDR3 region has 15 residues. CDR3 protein: CASSSTRGRWETQYF. In DNA form, the CDR3 reads TGTGCCAGCAGCAGCACAAGGGGCCGGTGGGAGACCCAGTACTTC.

The chain couples TRBV5-1 to TRBJ2-3; D gene uncertain. Germline V gives CDR1 SGHRS, CDR2 YFSETQ. The V end was cut by 0 bases, the J end by 2 bases, with 7 bases between. The CDR3 is 14 residues long. The CDR3 region is CASSLESFTDTQYF. CDR3 coding DNA: TGCGCCAGCAGCTTGGAGAGCTTCACAGATACGCAGTATTTT.

The chain recombines TRBV5-4 with TRBJ2-1; maybe TRBD1 (6 bases). Germline CDR1 reads SGHNT; CDR2 reads YYREEE (reference sequence). V gave up 3 bases and J gave up 3 bases, with 7 bases separating them. CDR3 size: 13 residues. In nucleotides, the CDR3 is TGTGCCAGCAGCTGGGACAACTACAATGAGCAGTTCTTC. It is translated as CASSWDNYNEQFF.

V gene TRBV2 combines with J gene TRBJ2-7, with D possibly matching TRBD2 (6 bases). In germline, CDR1 is SNHLY, CDR2 FYNNEI. This CDR3 has 11 residues. Trimming stripped 10 bases from V and 3 bases from J, with 10 bases between. CDR3 DNA: TGTGCCATCGGGGACTTCTACGAGCAGTACTTC. Its translation: CAIGDFYEQYF.

In DNA form, the CDR3 reads TGTGCCAGCAGTCCGGGACAGCAAGAGACCCAGTACTTC. This gives the protein CASSPGQQETQYF. The V call is TRBV2, the J call TRBJ2-5, with 7 bases fitting TRBD1. V was pared by 5 bases and J by 2 bases, with 2 bases of the junction left unmatched. This CDR3 is 13 amino acids long. Germline-derived CDR1 and CDR2 are SNHLY and FYNNEI.

The chain recombines TRBV5-1 with TRBJ2-7, with 9 bases aligning to TRBD1. Germline-derived CDR1 and CDR2 are SGHRS and YFSETQ. This CDR3 spans 14 amino acids. V lost 5 bases to trimming and J lost 10 bases; unmatched junction nucleotides: 13. CDR3 DNA sequence: TGCGCCAGCAGACCTACCGGGACAGGGAAGGAACAGTACTTC. Protein product: CASRPTGTGKEQYF.

The rearrangement uses TRBV4-2 and TRBJ2-7, with 7 nucleotides matching TRBD2. Germline V lookup: CDR1 LGHNA, CDR2 YNFKEQ. The CDR3 has 15 residues. Unmatched junction bases numbered 5, after V lost 0 bases and J lost 3 bases. CDR3 in amino acids: CASSQDGGVGYEQYF. For the CDR3, the DNA is TGTGCCAGCAGCCAAGATGGGGGGGTCGGCTACGAGCAGTACTTC.

The chain is built from TRBV19 and TRBJ1-5, with D unclear. The CDR3 runs 13 residues. The germline CDR1 and CDR2 sequences are LNHDA and SQIVND (reference sequence). The ends were cut back, 6 bases at V and 2 bases at J, with 8 bases in the middle. The CDR3 is CASSHRGNQPQHF. CDR3 bases: TGTGCCAGTAGCCACAGAGGCAATCAGCCCCAGCATTTT.

The rearrangement links TRBV14 to TRBJ2-5; D may be TRBD2 (6 bases). Germline CDR1 SGHDN, CDR2 FVKESK. The V end lost 4 bases, the J end lost 5 bases, and 20 bases lay between the germline ends. The CDR3 is 16 residues long. CDR3 region: CASSPGKGGLLETQYF. The CDR3, as DNA: TGTGCCAGCAGCCCCGGAAAGGGAGGACTCCTGGAGACCCAGTACTTC.

V usage is TRBV4-2 and J usage is TRBJ1-2; tentative D call: TRBD1 (5 bases). The CDR3 contains 13 residues. Germline V gene data show CDR1 as LGHNA and CDR2 as YNFKEQ. Deletions cut 8 bases from V and 6 bases from J, with 16 bases between. The CDR3 loop is CASGLDRLNGYTF. Here the CDR3 DNA reads TGTGCCAGCGGGCTCGACAGATTGAATGGCTACACCTTC.

The rearrangement joins TRBV13 to TRBJ2-6; unclear D gene. This CDR3 contains 16 residues. The V end was cut by 2 bases, the J end by 4 bases, with 12 bases between. CDR1 PRHDT and CDR2 FYEKMQ come from the germline V gene (reference sequence). As DNA, the CDR3 is TGTGCCAGCAGCTTATCCGGTGTAACCGGGGCCAACGTCCTGACTTTC. Amino acids: CASSLSGVTGANVLTF.

This clone was picked up a small number of times. V and J are TRBV2 and TRBJ2-1, with D unresolved. Trimming pared 5 bases from V and 11 bases from J, leaving 7 bases between. The germline CDR1 and CDR2 sequences are SNHLY and FYNNEI. The CDR3 spans 10 residues. The CDR3 loop reads CASSTQKQFF. The CDR3 nucleotides read TGTGCCAGCAGTACGCAAAAGCAGTTCTTC.

The chain combines TRBV18 with TRBJ1-1, with D possibly being TRBD1 (5 bases). V lost 3 bases to trimming and J lost 0 bases, with 8 bases between them. The CDR3 extends over 14 amino acids. Germline V gene lookup returns CDR1 KGHSH and CDR2 LQKENI. The CDR3 DNA follows: TGTGCCAGCTCACCCGGGGCATTGAACACTGAAGCTTTCTTT. It encodes CASSPGALNTEAFF.

The chain joins TRBV29-1 to TRBJ2-7; no definite D call. The CDR3 covers 11 residues. The germline V and J ends were trimmed by 6 bases and 5 bases, with 11 bases remaining between them. Germline V gene sequence: CDR1 SQVTM, CDR2 ANQGSEA. The DNA for the CDR3 is TGCAGCGTCGAGCTAACCCACGAGCAGTACTTC. Translated: CSVELTHEQYF.

This clone was detected only a few times. The chain couples TRBV4-2 to TRBJ2-2; D ambiguous. Between the trimmed V and J ends, which lost 0 bases and 3 bases, there was a span of 2 bases. Per germline, CDR1 LGHNA and CDR2 YNFKEQ. This CDR3 is 13 amino acids long. CDR3 residues: CASSQDDTGELFF. CDR3 nucleotides: TGTGCCAGCAGCCAAGACGACACCGGGGAGCTGTTTTTT.

The gene calls are TRBV7-9 and TRBJ1-3; 9 nucleotides match TRBD1. The CDR3 spans 17 residues. V lost 1 base to trimming and J lost 4 bases; unmatched junction nucleotides: 8. Germline V CDR1 and CDR2: SEHNR, FQNEAQ (reference sequence). CDR3 DNA sequence: TGTGCCAGCAGCTTAGGAACCGGGACAGGGCCAGGAAACACCATATATTTT. It codes for CASSLGTGTGPGNTIYF. The full variable domain, rest sourced from reference TRBV7-9 and TRBJ1-3, is DTGVSQNPRHKITKRGQNVTFRCDPISEHNRLYWYRQTLGQGPEFLTYFQNEAQLEKSRLLSDRFSAERPKGSFSTLEIQRTEQGDSAMYLCASSLGTGTGPGNTIYFGEGSWLTVV.

The rearrangement joins TRBV7-2 to TRBJ2-4, with D possibly being TRBD1 (6 bases). Germline CDR1 and CDR2: SGHTA and FQGNSA. V gave up 2 bases and J gave up 0 bases, with 14 bases separating them. The CDR3 consists of 17 residues. This CDR3 is CASSLWPGHLAKNIQYF. The DNA for the CDR3 is TGTGCCAGCAGCTTATGGCCGGGACATTTAGCCAAAAACATTCAGTACTTC.

The chain recombines TRBV6-5 with TRBJ2-1, with unresolved D. V lost 3 bases and J lost 3, with 9 bases in between. This CDR3 has 14 amino acids. The germline CDR1 and CDR2 sequences are MNHEY and SVGAGI. The CDR3 region has the DNA TGTGCCAGCAGTTATTCCAGAAACTACAATGAGCAGTTCTTC. Protein product: CASSYSRNYNEQFF.

The V gene is TRBV7-9, the J gene TRBJ2-5, with a weak D call TRBD1 (5 bases). Germline V gene sequence: CDR1 SEHNR, CDR2 FQNEAQ (reference sequence). V was clipped by 5 bases and J by 5 bases, with 21 bases between them. The CDR3 has 16 amino acids. Written as DNA, the CDR3 is TGTGCCAGCAGCCCTACCCCGATTAGGGGCGGTGAGACCCAGTACTTC. This gives the protein CASSPTPIRGGETQYF.

By sample fraction, this clone is medium-sized (0.01 to 0.1%). The rearrangement uses TRBV7-9 and TRBJ2-7, with 8 bases aligning to TRBD2. Per germline, CDR1 SEHNR and CDR2 FQNEAQ (reference sequence). There are 18 residues in the CDR3. The J segment lost 3 bases and the V segment lost 4 bases, leaving 17 bases of the junction unmatched. CDR3 loop: CASSSSSGLAALHYEQYF. The DNA of the CDR3 is TGTGCCAGCAGCTCCTCCAGTGGACTAGCCGCCCTGCACTACGAGCAGTACTTC.

The chain is built from TRBV6-5 and TRBJ1-5; no definite D call. The V end lost 5 bases, the J end lost 7 bases, and 12 bases lay between the germline ends. Germline CDR1 is MNHEY and CDR2 is SVGAGI. CDR3 length equals 13 residues. CDR3 DNA: TGTGCCAGCAGTCCCAGCGCTGGGCAGCCCCAGCATTTT. Residues: CASSPSAGQPQHF.

The chain uses TRBV6-5 and TRBJ2-7; 8 nucleotides align to TRBD2. The germline V gene has CDR1 MNHEY and CDR2 SVGAGI. The V segment lost 8 bases and the J segment 3 bases; nucleotides outside the gene matches: 3. CDR3 length: 12 residues. For the CDR3, the DNA is TGTGCCAGCGGAACTAGCGGCTACGAGCAGTACTTC. Its protein product is CASGTSGYEQYF.

This chain uses TRBV19 with TRBJ1-1, with TRBD1 matching 11 bases. Germline-derived CDR1 and CDR2 are LNHDA and SQIVND (reference sequence). The junction had 11 bases not matched to a gene; V was cut back by 5 bases and J by 6 bases. The CDR3 is 16 residues long. For the CDR3, the DNA is TGTGCCAGTAGTTCGAGACCGGGACAGGGGGTCGCTGAAGCTTTCTTT. It specifies CASSSRPGQGVAEAFF.

The chain couples TRBV5-4 to TRBJ2-7; D remains ambiguous. Deletions cut 1 base from V and 2 bases from J, with 10 bases between. CDR3 size: 14 residues. Germline CDR1 is SGHNT and CDR2 is YYREEE (reference sequence). The CDR3 nucleotides read TGTGCCAGCAGCTTGAAGGGCGGTACCTACGAGCAGTACTTC. Residues: CASSLKGGTYEQYF.

V is TRBV29-1 and J is TRBJ1-1, with TRBD1 identical over 8 bases. Germline CDR1 is SQVTM and CDR2 is ANQGSEA. V trimming: 7 bases; J trimming: 2 bases; junction bases outside the gene matches: 6. The CDR3 loop spans 13 amino acids. The DNA of the CDR3 is TGCAGCGGAAAGACAGGGGTCAACACTGAAGCTTTCTTT. Translating it yields CSGKTGVNTEAFF.

The V and J genes are TRBV5-5 and TRBJ1-5; D is undetermined. Trimming shortened V by 2 bases and J by 4 bases, and 13 bases separated the two germline ends. CDR1 is SGHKS and CDR2 is YYEKEE in the germline V gene (reference sequence). This CDR3 has 15 amino acids. The CDR3 nucleotides read TGTGCCAGCAGCTTCGGGTCCGCGGGTAATCAGCCCCAGCATTTT. Protein sequence: CASSFGSAGNQPQHF. Looking up the rest from reference TRBV5-5 and TRBJ1-5 gives the full variable domain: DAGVTQSPTHLIKTRGQQVTLRCSPISGHKSVSWYQQVLGQGPQFIFQYYEKEERGRGNFPDRFSARQFPNYSSELNVNALLLGDSALYLCASSFGSAGNQPQHFGDGTRLSIL.

J is TRBJ1-3 and V is TRBV6-1, with unresolved D. The CDR3 is 14 amino acids. Germline CDR1 and CDR2: MNHNS and SASEGT. Trimming removed 2 bases from V and 2 bases from J, with 7 bases in between. CDR3 sequence: CASSERDTGNTIYF. For the CDR3, the DNA is TGTGCCAGCAGTGAACGGGATACTGGAAACACCATATATTTT.

This sequence joins TRBV2 and TRBJ1-2; D perhaps matches TRBD1 (6 bases). Germline V gene sequence: CDR1 SNHLY, CDR2 FYNNEI. This CDR3 contains 15 residues. Trimming left V 5 bases short and J 2 bases short, with 15 bases between. CDR3 amino acids: CASSYLPDRNYGYTF. Here the CDR3 DNA reads TGTGCCAGCAGTTACCTCCCGGACAGAAACTATGGCTACACCTTC.

The chain recombines TRBV9 with TRBJ2-3; 13 nucleotides match TRBD2. Germline V gene data show CDR1 as SGDLS and CDR2 as YYNGEE. After removal of 4 bases from V and 4 bases from J, the junction contained 3 bases not matched to a gene. CDR3 length equals 15 residues. The CDR3 loop is CASSTGTSGADTQYF. The DNA of the CDR3 is TGTGCCAGCAGCACCGGGACTAGCGGGGCAGATACGCAGTATTTT. The entire variable domain, with the rest obtained from reference TRBV9 and TRBJ2-3, is as follows: DSGVTQTPKHLITATGQRVTLRCSPRSGDLSVYWYQQSLDQGLQFLIQYYNGEERAKGNILERFSAQQFPDLHSELNLSSLELGDSALYFCASSTGTSGADTQYFGPGTRLTVL.

This clone was counted only a few times. This chain links TRBV2 with TRBJ2-5; D could derive from TRBD1 or TRBD2 (5 bases each). The CDR3 spans 14 residues. V was clipped by 5 bases and J by 2 bases, with 12 bases between them. CDR1 SNHLY and CDR2 FYNNEI come from the germline V gene. CDR3 nucleotides: TGTGCCAGCAGTCTTCCGGGACGTCAAGAGACCCAGTACTTC. Translating it yields CASSLPGRQETQYF.

This clone was detected a few times. V gene TRBV11-2 combines with J gene TRBJ2-4, with D uncertain. Between the trimmed V and J ends, which lost 3 bases and 1 base, there was a span of 10 bases. In germline, CDR1 is SGHAT, CDR2 FQNNGV. CDR3 length equals 15 residues. CDR3 in DNA: TGTGCCAGCAGCTTGGCTTTGCGCGCCAAAAACATTCAGTACTTC. Its protein product is CASSLALRAKNIQYF.